The T cell receptor (delta chain) described here comes from a study of gamma-delta T cells after stem cell transplantation. This clone was seen a handful of times. The same CDR3 can be traced to other DNA sequences in this sample. TCRdb repeated clone calling on the RT-PCR reads with CATT. The table lists over 5,000 delta-chain clones, 1.9% of them singletons. Germline trimming cut 1 base from V and 4 bases from J; bases unmatched to any gene: 8. This CDR3 has 17 amino acids. Per germline, CDR1 GEAIGNYY and CDR2 EKD. Sequencing input: gamma-delta T cells. The receptor was derived from a human donor. It is not recorded whose cells these are; they may come from a transplant donor. This rearrangement joins TRDV2 to TRDJ2; 10 bases agree with TRDD3. The CDR3: CACDTLLGDGGTAQLFF. The CDR3, as DNA: TGTGCCTGTGACACATTACTGGGGGATGGGGGGACAGCACAACTCTTCTTT.